The next 17 T cell receptor beta chains were all read from a single sample in a study of beta chain features in type 1 diabetes. Study-wide results and caveats: Type 1 diabetes patients showed a moderate but significant shortening of TCRB CDR3s in all four CD4+ subsets.

The study reverse transcribed the entire isolated RNA, so it sequenced expressed TCRB transcripts. Profiled with immunoSEQ multiplex PCR; TCRdb holds only in-frame clones, not every one. The sample lists 600,000 or so clones, around an eighth occurring once. Their specific antigens are unknown. Sequencing was performed on naive CD4+ T cells from blood. The receptor source for this set is a man aged 25 to 45 with type 1 diabetes.

The J gene is TRBJ2-1, the V gene TRBV4-1; 7 nucleotides align to TRBD1. CDR1 is MGHRA and CDR2 is YSYEKL in the germline V gene. The trim removed 3 bases at V and 4 bases at J, leaving 3 bases unmatched. This CDR3 region has 14 residues. The CDR3 sequence: CASSHRDRYNEQFF. CDR3 bases: TGCGCCAGCAGCCACCGGGACAGATACAATGAGCAGTTCTTC.

This clone was found a few times. One end of the junction is discordant with germline, which a read error may explain. The chain combines TRBV6-6 with TRBJ2-7; 11 positions agree with TRBD1. Germline V gene sequence: CDR1 MNHNY, CDR2 SVGAGI (reference sequence). There are 13 residues in the CDR3. CDR3 in DNA: TGTGCCAGCAGGCCCCAATCCCCGGGACAGGGGGGCTTC. The encoded protein is CASRPQSPGQGGF.

V gene TRBV5-6 combines with J gene TRBJ2-1, with 8 nucleotides matching TRBD1. This CDR3 comprises 15 residues. J lost 5 bases, V lost 2 bases, and 6 bases had no gene match. From germline, CDR1 is SGHDT and CDR2 YYEEEE. The chain's CDR3 is CASSLLDRDHNEQFF. As DNA, the CDR3 is TGTGCCAGCAGCTTACTGGACAGGGACCACAATGAGCAGTTCTTC.

This clone has just a few counts. This sequence joins TRBV6-5 and TRBJ2-7; D tentatively fits TRBD1 or TRBD2 (5 bases each). Germline V gene lookup returns CDR1 MNHEY and CDR2 SVGAGI. The CDR3 consists of 15 residues. Between the trimmed V and J ends, which lost 4 bases and 5 bases, there was a span of 18 bases. CDR3 protein: CASSSSYGAGDEQYF. For the CDR3, the DNA is TGTGCCAGCAGTTCTTCCTATGGGGCCGGGGACGAGCAGTACTTC.

This chain joins TRBV2 and TRBJ1-2, with D perhaps matching TRBD1 (6 bases). Trimming left V 2 bases short and J 4 bases short, with 17 bases between. The CDR3 is made up of 16 amino acids. Germline V lookup: CDR1 SNHLY, CDR2 FYNNEI. CDR3 protein: CASSESPTMTGYGYTF. For the CDR3, the DNA is TGTGCCAGCAGTGAATCCCCCACAATGACAGGCTATGGCTACACCTTC.

This clone has only a few counts. V usage is TRBV7-9 and J usage is TRBJ2-3; 7 nucleotides match TRBD1. V was pared by 5 bases and J by 11 bases, with 16 bases of the junction left unmatched. The CDR3 loop spans 15 amino acids. In germline, CDR1 is SEHNR, CDR2 FQNEAQ (reference sequence). The CDR3 loop is CASSPRQGMKEGQYF. The CDR3 DNA reads as TGTGCCAGCAGCCCCCGACAGGGTATGAAAGAAGGGCAGTATTTT.

This sequence joins TRBV6-1 and TRBJ1-2; D is ambiguous. Trimming stripped 3 bases from V and 5 bases from J, with 19 bases between. This CDR3 comprises 16 residues. CDR1 is MNHNS and CDR2 is SASEGT in the germline V gene. Here the CDR3 reads CASSDKGKTVWYGYTF. The CDR3 DNA follows: TGTGCCAGCAGTGATAAAGGGAAAACCGTGTGGTATGGCTACACCTTC.

Points on this clone: Other DNA sequences of this sample code for an identical CDR3. This chain links TRBV15 with TRBJ1-5; the D is unclear. Trimming left V 0 bases short and J 7 bases short, with 7 bases between. CDR3 length equals 13 residues. CDR1 and CDR2 from the germline V gene are LNHNV and YYDKDF (reference sequence). The CDR3 reads CATSRDSGQPQHF. DNA for the CDR3: TGTGCCACCAGCAGAGACAGCGGGCAGCCCCAGCATTTT.

This clone was counted between two and nine times. This chain connects TRBV13 to TRBJ1-2; D is perhaps TRBD1 (6 bases). The germline V gene has CDR1 PRHDT and CDR2 FYEKMQ (reference sequence). V was clipped by 7 bases and J by 3 bases, with 15 bases between them. This CDR3 is built from 14 residues. CDR3 in amino acids: CASTKGDGDYGYTF. DNA for the CDR3: TGTGCCAGCACCAAGGGGGACGGGGACTATGGCTACACCTTC. Full variable domain (missing parts from reference TRBV13 and TRBJ1-2): AAGVIQSPRHLIKEKRETATLKCYPIPRHDTVYWYQQGPGQDPQFLISFYEKMQSDKGSIPDRFSAQQFSDYHSELNMSSLELGDSALYFCASTKGDGDYGYTFGSGTRLTVV.

The genes are TRBV5-4 and TRBJ2-7; TRBD1 aligns across 9 bases. The CDR3 spans 14 residues. The germline V gene has CDR1 SGHNT and CDR2 YYREEE (reference sequence). Germline trimming cut 3 bases from V and 6 bases from J; bases unmatched to any gene: 7. CDR3 sequence: CASSSGQGVGEQYF. The CDR3 bases are TGTGCCAGCAGCTCGGGACAGGGAGTTGGCGAGCAGTACTTC.

This clone was recorded a few times. The genes are TRBV7-2 and TRBJ2-5, with 7 bases identical to TRBD2. Looked up from germline, CDR1 is SGHTA and CDR2 is FQGNSA. Losses at the gene ends were 3 bases for V and 6 bases for J; bases not matched to a gene: 7. CDR3 length: 14 residues. CDR3 in DNA: TGTGCCAGCAGCTTCGAAACTAGCGTGCAGACCCAGTACTTC. It yields the protein CASSFETSVQTQYF.

V is TRBV6-5 and J is TRBJ2-3; D is undetermined. Trimming took off 0 bases at V and 5 bases at J, with 12 bases between the two ends. Germline lookup yields CDR1 MNHEY and CDR2 SVGAGI. The CDR3 runs 15 residues. The CDR3 DNA reads as TGTGCCAGCAGTTACTCGAAGGCAGGAAGAGATACGCAGTATTTT. It translates to CASSYSKAGRDTQYF.

This clone was detected once. The chain is built from TRBV4-2 and TRBJ1-3; D not resolved. Germline assignment: CDR1 LGHNA and CDR2 YNFKEQ. V was trimmed by 0 bases and J by 0 bases, leaving 9 bases between them. The CDR3 loop spans 16 amino acids. In DNA form, the CDR3 reads TGTGCCAGCAGCCAAGATTCTTCCCGCTCTGGAAACACCATATATTTT. Its translation is CASSQDSSRSGNTIYF.

This clone was picked up a small number of times. The chain recombines TRBV10-3 with TRBJ1-1; D not certain. The CDR3 totals 14 residues. Trimming removed 1 base from V and 4 bases from J, with 10 bases in between. From germline, CDR1 is ENHRY and CDR2 SYGVKD. The CDR3 loop is CAISEFKLGTEAFF. CDR3 nucleotide sequence: TGTGCCATCAGTGAGTTTAAGTTGGGCACTGAAGCTTTCTTT.

This clone occurred a few times. The V gene is TRBV28, the J gene TRBJ2-3; no clear D. The V gene lost 8 bases and the J gene lost 2 bases, with 14 bases spanning the gap. The CDR3 sequence is 14 residues long. The germline V gene encodes CDR1 MDHEN and CDR2 SYDVKM. The CDR3 DNA follows: TGTGCCAGCGCTAGGGCAGGATCCACAGATACGCAGTATTTT. Translation gives CASARAGSTDTQYF.

The V gene is TRBV5-1, the J gene TRBJ1-2, with a weak D call TRBD1 (6 bases). Trimming cost V 2 bases and J 9 bases, with 11 bases left between them. The CDR3 runs 12 residues. The germline CDR1 and CDR2 sequences are SGHRS and YFSETQ. The CDR3 sequence is CASSLQGESYTF. The CDR3 region has the DNA TGCGCCAGCAGCTTACAGGGAGAAAGCTACACCTTC.

The sample holds a few counts of this clone. The chain combines TRBV6-4 with TRBJ2-3, with 9 nucleotides matching TRBD2. Germline V lookup: CDR1 MRHNA, CDR2 SNTAGT. Germline trimming cut 4 bases from V and 4 bases from J; bases unmatched to any gene: 3. This CDR3 spans 14 amino acids. CDR3 nucleotide sequence: TGTGCCAGCAGTGGCGGGGGGGCCTCAGATACGCAGTATTTT. Translation gives CASSGGGASDTQYF.